A single T cell receptor (beta chain) is shown here with its context. This record comes from a study of blood T cells in healthy people across ages. Alongside a J-beta primer mix, a sample-barcoded 5' primer served in a second PCR lasting roughly 7 to 12 cycles. A single record per CDR3 protein comes from TCRdb applying MiXCR to the 5' RACE reads. Counted here are 650,000 to 800,000 distinct CDR3 sequences, around 42% occurring once; the ten biggest clones make up around 21%. The clonotype was recovered from a man in his 60s in good health. The sample comprised blood.

CDR3 in DNA: TGTGCCAGCAGTTTGAACCGCGGCATGACCACTGAAGCTTTCTTT. The encoded protein is CASSLNRGMTTEAFF. The chain recombines TRBV12-3 or TRBV12-4 with TRBJ1-1; the D is unclear. This CDR3 comprises 15 residues. The V end was cut by 3 bases, the J end by 4 bases, with 15 bases between.